This TCR beta chain was sequenced in a study of shared clonotypes between healthy human individuals. Sequencing was performed with immunoSEQ multiplex PCR; in TCRdb, only in-frame clones are kept and a portion is missing. Of over a million clones in the sample, over 95% were seen once. Germline V CDR1 and CDR2: SGHRS, YFSETQ. The CDR3 covers 15 residues. V shed 4 bases, J shed 6 bases, and the junction held 10 bases outside the gene matches. The sample taken for sequencing was naive CD4+ T cells sorted from blood. Specified subset: CD45RA+ positively selected. This sequence originates from a man aged 25 to 45 in good health. The rearrangement links TRBV5-1 to TRBJ2-1; 7 bases match TRBD1. This CDR3 is CASSRPGTAANEQFF. The CDR3 bases are TGCGCCAGCAGCCGCCCGGGGACAGCTGCCAATGAGCAGTTCTTC. Full variable domain (remainder filled in from reference TRBV5-1 and TRBJ2-1): KAGVTQTPRYLIKTRGQQVTLSCSPISGHRSVSWYQQTPGQGLQFLFEYFSETQRNKGNFPGRFSGRQFSNSRSEMNVSTLELGDSALYLCASSRPGTAANEQFFGPGTRLTVL.